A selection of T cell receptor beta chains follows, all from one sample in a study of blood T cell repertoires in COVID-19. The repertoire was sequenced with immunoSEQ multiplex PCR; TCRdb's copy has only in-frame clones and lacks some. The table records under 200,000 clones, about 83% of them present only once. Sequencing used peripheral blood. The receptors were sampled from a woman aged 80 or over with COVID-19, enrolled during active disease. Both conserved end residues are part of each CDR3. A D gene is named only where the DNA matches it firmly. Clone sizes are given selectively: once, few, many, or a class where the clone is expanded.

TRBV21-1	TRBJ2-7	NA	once	TGTGCCAGCAGCGCATCAACCGGGACTAGCGGGAGAGGGCTAAACTACGAGCAGTACTTC	CASSASTGTSGRGLNYEQYF
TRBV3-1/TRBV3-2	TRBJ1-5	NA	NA	TGTGCCAGCAGCCAAGGGAGGGGTCGGCCCCAGCATTTT	CASSQGRGRPQHF
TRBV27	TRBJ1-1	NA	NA	TGTGCCAGCAGTTTAATGGGAGGGGACACTGAAGCTTTCTTT	CASSLMGGDTEAFF
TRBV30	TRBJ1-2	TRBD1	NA	TGTGCCTGCCTCCCCGGGACAGTAGGCCCCGACTATGGCTACACCTTC	CACLPGTVGPDYGYTF
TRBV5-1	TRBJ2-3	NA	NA	TGCGCCAGCAGCGGACAGTTCACAGATACGCAGTATTTT	CASSGQFTDTQYF
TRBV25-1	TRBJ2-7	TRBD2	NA	TGTGCCAGCAGGGAAGCGGGAGTTTACCACGAGCAGTACTTC	CASREAGVYHEQYF
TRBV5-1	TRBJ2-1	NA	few	TGCGCCAGCAGCATTAGACAGGCCTTTGGGAATGAGCAGTTCTTC	CASSIRQAFGNEQFF
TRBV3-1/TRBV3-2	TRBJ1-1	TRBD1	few	TGTGCCAGCAGACGGACAGGACTGAACACTGAAGCTTTCTTT	CASRRTGLNTEAFF
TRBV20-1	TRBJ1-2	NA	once	TGCAGTGCTAGTTCACCTGGGGGGGGCTATGGCTACACCTTC	CSASSPGGGYGYTF
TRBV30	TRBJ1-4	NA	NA	TGTGCCTGCACCTCCGGGGGTTGGAATGAAAAACTGTTTTTT	CACTSGGWNEKLFF
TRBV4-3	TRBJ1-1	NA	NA	TGCGCCAGCAGCCAAGATTCTCCGGGGTGGAACTGGGCTTTCTTT	CASSQDSPGWNWAFF
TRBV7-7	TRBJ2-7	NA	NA	TGTGCCAGCACCCCAATTTCCGGCTTGGAGCCCTACGAGCAGTACTTC	CASTPISGLEPYEQYF
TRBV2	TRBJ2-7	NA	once	TGTGCCAGCAGTCTACCTAGGAGGAACGAGCAGTACTTC	CASSLPRRNEQYF
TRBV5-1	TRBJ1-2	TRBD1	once	TGCGCCAGCAGCTTGATAGGACAGGGGTATGGCTACACCTTC	CASSLIGQGYGYTF
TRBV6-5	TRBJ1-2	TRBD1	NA	TGTGCCAGCAGTCCGGGACAGCGGCTGGGCTATGGCTACACCTTC	CASSPGQRLGYGYTF
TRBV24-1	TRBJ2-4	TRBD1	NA	TGTGCCACCTCGACAGGGGGACTAGCCAAAAACATTCAGTACTTC	CATSTGGLAKNIQYF
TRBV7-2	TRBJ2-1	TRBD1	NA	TGTGCCAGCAGCTTATCACAGGGGAACTACAATGAGCAGTTCTTC	CASSLSQGNYNEQFF
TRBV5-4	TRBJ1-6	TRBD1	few	TGTGCCAGCAGCTTATTACAGGGGGCTAATTCACCCCTCCACTTT	CASSLLQGANSPLHF